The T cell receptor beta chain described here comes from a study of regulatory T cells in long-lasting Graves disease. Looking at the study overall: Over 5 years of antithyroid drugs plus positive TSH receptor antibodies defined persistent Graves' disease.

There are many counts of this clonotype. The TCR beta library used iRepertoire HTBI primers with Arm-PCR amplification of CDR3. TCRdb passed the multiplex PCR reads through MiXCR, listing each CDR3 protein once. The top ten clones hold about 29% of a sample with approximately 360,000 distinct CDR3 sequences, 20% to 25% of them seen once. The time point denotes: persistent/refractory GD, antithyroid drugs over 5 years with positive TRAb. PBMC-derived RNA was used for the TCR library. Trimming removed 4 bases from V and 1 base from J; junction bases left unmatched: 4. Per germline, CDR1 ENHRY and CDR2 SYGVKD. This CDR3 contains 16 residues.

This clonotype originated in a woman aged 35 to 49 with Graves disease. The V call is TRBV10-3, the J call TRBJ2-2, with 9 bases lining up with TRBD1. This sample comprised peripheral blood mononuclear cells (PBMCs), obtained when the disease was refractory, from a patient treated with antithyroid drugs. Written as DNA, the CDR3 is TGTGCCATCAGTGGACGGGGACAGGGGAACACCGGGGAGCTGTTTTTT. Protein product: CAISGRGQGNTGELFF.